This paragraph reports one TCR beta chain. Antigen: not known. From the reads, TCRdb called clonotypes with MiXCR, one entry per CDR3 protein. The repertoire includes some 590,000 distinct CDR3 sequences, approximately 40% of them detected once, and around 46% sits in the top ten. The data were obtained in a study of T cell repertoires in cytomegalovirus infection. For the study at large: Use of recently identified HLA-C-restricted and well-studied HLA-B-restricted CMV epitopes was part of the study. Signatures in public TCR beta sequences pointed to both CMV infection and matching HLA type.

The ends were cut back, 2 bases at V and 4 bases at J, with 15 bases in the middle. Per germline, CDR1 MNHEY and CDR2 SVGEGT. CDR3 size: 16 residues. Broader study findings: Pooled public TCR beta family frequency picked out CMV carriers with the relevant HLA. Within the response measured ex vivo, HLA-C-restricted CMV-specific TCR beta clonotypes were dominant.

The source was cultured PBMCs, collected from culture after CMV antigen stimulation. The sequence was obtained from a human donor in good health (CMV status not recorded). Some clones in this sample may be carry-over from other donors' samples. The chain recombines TRBV6-2 or TRBV6-3 with TRBJ2-4; TRBD2 is a possible D gene (6 bases). The DNA of the CDR3 is TGTGCCAGCAGTTACGGGAGGATATATGTTAAAAACATTCAGTACTTC. Translating it yields CASSYGRIYVKNIQYF.